This TCR beta chain was recorded in a study of control samples from healthy donors and cancer patients. The CDR3 extends over 14 amino acids. V lost 3 bases and J lost 4; bases outside the gene matches: 5. CDR1 SGHVS and CDR2 FNYEAQ come from the germline V gene. This clone was detected once. Here immunoSEQ multiplex PCR was the method, and the copy in TCRdb shows in-frame clones only, minus some. The table includes roughly 79,000 clones, around 84% detected once. This sequence joins TRBV7-6 and TRBJ2-5; TRBD2 aligns across 7 bases. The sequenced material came from blood. This sequence originates from a man aged 50 to 60 in good health. CDR3 nucleotide sequence: TGTGCCAGCAGCTTGGGGGGGAGGGGAGAGACCCAGTACTTC. Its translation: CASSLGGRGETQYF.